This is a list of T cell receptor beta chains from one sample in a study of cytomegalovirus exposure and HLA in healthy donors. Data came from immunoSEQ multiplex PCR; TCRdb stores just in-frame clones and leaves some out. The sample includes about 170,000 clones, over 60% of them seen just once. The sequencing sample was made of PBMCs. The receptors stem from a woman in her fifties or sixties in good health and CMV-seronegative. The CDR3 runs from the conserved cysteine through the conserved F or W. A D gene is named only where the DNA matches it firmly. Clone size is not always given. Where it is, it says once, few, many or a class for expanded clones.

V gene	J gene	D gene	clone size	CDR3 DNA	CDR3 protein
TRBV25-1	TRBJ2-5	NA	NA	TGTGCCAGCACAGGGGGAGGCCTTACGGAGACCCAGTACTTC	CASTGGGLTETQYF
TRBV4-2	TRBJ2-1	TRBD2	NA	TGTGCCAGCAGCCAGACCCGGGAGGGCTACAATGAGCAGTTCTTC	CASSQTREGYNEQFF
TRBV15	TRBJ2-2	TRBD1	NA	TGTGCCACCAGCAGTGGACAGGAGGTCTACACCGGGGAGCTGTTTTTT	CATSSGQEVYTGELFF
TRBV14	TRBJ2-7	TRBD2	NA	TGTGCCAGCAGCCCTGGACTAGAGTTTTACGAGCAGTACTTC	CASSPGLEFYEQYF
TRBV7-2	TRBJ1-5	NA	once	TGTGCCAGCAGCTTAGCGGGGGCCGATCAGCCCCAGCATTTT	CASSLAGADQPQHF
TRBV19	TRBJ1-5	NA	NA	TGTGCCAGTAGCCCTACCCAAGAACCGGGCCCCCCGGGAAGGAGCAATCAGCCCCAGCATTTT	CASSPTQEPGPPGRSNQPQHF
TRBV6-1	TRBJ2-7	TRBD1	NA	TGTGCCAGCAGTGCCCGGACAGGGGTTATAGGCGAGCAGTACTTC	CASSARTGVIGEQYF
TRBV28	TRBJ1-1	NA	NA	TGTGCCAGTAAATCAGGGTGGACTGAAGCTTTCTTT	CASKSGWTEAFF
TRBV7-9	TRBJ1-1	NA	NA	TGTGCCAGCAGCTTAAGACAGCAATTCTCGAACACTGAAGCTTTCTTT	CASSLRQQFSNTEAFF
TRBV7-9	TRBJ2-7	NA	NA	TGTGCCAGCATGTATTCCGGGCCGGGATACGAGCAGTACTTC	CASMYSGPGYEQYF
TRBV6-1	TRBJ2-5	NA	NA	TGTGCCAATTCTCTTTTGGGCGGGGAGGAGACCCAGTACTTC	CANSLLGGEETQYF
TRBV30	TRBJ1-2	NA	NA	TGTGCCTGGAGTGTTAGGACAGACTATGGCTACACCTTC	CAWSVRTDYGYTF
TRBV7-2	TRBJ1-3	NA	NA	TGTGCCAGCAGCCCCAAAGGGGGGGCTGGAAACACCATATATTTT	CASSPKGGAGNTIYF
TRBV2	TRBJ2-2	TRBD2	once	TGTGCCACTGGACTGTTCCCCGGGACTAGCGGGGGGCGGACCGGGGAGCTGTTTTTT	CATGLFPGTSGGRTGELFF
TRBV14	TRBJ2-1	TRBD2	NA	TGTGCCAGCAGCCATTCGCGACTAGCGGGAGGGTACAATGAGCAGTTCTTC	CASSHSRLAGGYNEQFF
TRBV27	TRBJ2-7	TRBD1	once	TGTGCCAGCAGTCGTCGGACAGGGGTGTCCGCCGAGCAGTACTTC	CASSRRTGVSAEQYF
TRBV7-2	TRBJ1-1	NA	NA	TGTGCCAGCAGCTTAGAGTACAGACTGAACACTGAAGCTTTCTTT	CASSLEYRLNTEAFF
TRBV5-6	TRBJ1-2	NA	NA	TGTGCCAGCAGTTACTCGCGGGGGGTGTATGGCTGCACCTTC	CASSYSRGVYGCTF
TRBV7-9	TRBJ1-6	NA	NA	TGTTCCAGCAGCTTAGAACAGTATAATTCACCCCTCCACTTT	CSSSLEQYNSPLHF
TRBV7-9	TRBJ1-1	NA	NA	TGTGCCAGCAGATTTAGTGCAGGGGTGAACACTGAAGCTTTCTTT	CASRFSAGVNTEAFF